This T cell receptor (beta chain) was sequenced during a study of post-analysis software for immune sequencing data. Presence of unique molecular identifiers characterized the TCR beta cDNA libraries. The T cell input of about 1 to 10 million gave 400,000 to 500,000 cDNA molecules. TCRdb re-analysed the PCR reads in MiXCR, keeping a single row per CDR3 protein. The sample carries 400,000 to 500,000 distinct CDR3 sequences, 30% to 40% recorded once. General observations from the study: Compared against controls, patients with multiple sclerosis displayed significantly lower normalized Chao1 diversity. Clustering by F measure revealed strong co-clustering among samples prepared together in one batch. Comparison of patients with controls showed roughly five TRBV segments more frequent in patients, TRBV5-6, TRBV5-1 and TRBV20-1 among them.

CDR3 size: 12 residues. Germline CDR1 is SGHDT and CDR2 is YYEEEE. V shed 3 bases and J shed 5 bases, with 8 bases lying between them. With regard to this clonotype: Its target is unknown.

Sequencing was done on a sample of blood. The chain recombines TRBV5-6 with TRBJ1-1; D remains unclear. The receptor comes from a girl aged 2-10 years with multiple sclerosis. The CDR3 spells CASSYRFTEAFF. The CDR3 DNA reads TGTGCCAGCAGCTATCGGTTTACTGAAGCTTTCTTT.